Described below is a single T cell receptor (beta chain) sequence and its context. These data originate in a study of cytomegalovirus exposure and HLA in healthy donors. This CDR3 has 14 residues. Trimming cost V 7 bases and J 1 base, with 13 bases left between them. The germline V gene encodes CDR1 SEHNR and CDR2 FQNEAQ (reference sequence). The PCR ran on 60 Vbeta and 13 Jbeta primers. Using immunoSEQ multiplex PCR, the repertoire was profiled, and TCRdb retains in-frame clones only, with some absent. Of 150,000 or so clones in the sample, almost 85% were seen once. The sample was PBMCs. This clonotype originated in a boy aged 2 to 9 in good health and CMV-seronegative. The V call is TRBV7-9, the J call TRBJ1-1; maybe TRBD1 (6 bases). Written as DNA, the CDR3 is TGTGCCAGCACCCTGCGGGGGGCGAACACTGAAGCTTTCTTT. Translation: CASTLRGANTEAFF.